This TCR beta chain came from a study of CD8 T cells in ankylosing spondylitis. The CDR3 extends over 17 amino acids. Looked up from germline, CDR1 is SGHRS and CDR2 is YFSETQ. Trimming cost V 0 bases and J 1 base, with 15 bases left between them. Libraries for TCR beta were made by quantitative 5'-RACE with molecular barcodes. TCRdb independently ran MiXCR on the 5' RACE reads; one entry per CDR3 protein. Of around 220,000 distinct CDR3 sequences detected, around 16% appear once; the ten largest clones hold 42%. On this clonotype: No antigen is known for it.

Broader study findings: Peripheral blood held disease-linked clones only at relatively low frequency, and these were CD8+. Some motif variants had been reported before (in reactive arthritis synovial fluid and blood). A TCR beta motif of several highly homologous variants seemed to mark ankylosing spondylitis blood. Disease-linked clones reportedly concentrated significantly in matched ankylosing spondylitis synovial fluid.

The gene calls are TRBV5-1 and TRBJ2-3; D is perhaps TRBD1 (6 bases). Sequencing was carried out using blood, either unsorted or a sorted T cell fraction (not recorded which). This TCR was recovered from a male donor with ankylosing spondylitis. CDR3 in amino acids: CASSLEGERTGTDTQYF. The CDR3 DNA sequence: TGCGCCAGCAGCTTGGAGGGGGAGCGGACGGGCACAGATACGCAGTATTTT.